This T cell receptor beta chain is from a study of tumor-infiltrating lymphocytes in primary liver carcinoma. Starting material of 500 to 600 ng total RNA yielded TCR beta cDNA via a constant-region primer. TCR beta libraries came from three nested multiplex PCR rounds using slightly modified ARM-PCR. It was with TRBV1-TRBV30 forward primers and a C-beta reverse primer that the first two PCR rounds were run, at 10 to 11 cycles each. TCRdb re-called the multiplex PCR reads with MiXCR, one entry per CDR3 protein. Of 300,000 to 350,000 distinct CDR3 sequences listed, approximately 65% are singletons. This CDR3 comprises 13 residues. The germline V and J ends were trimmed by 0 bases and 6 bases, with 4 bases remaining between them. The germline CDR1 and CDR2 sequences are SGHDT and YYEEEE. The blood RNA (from unsorted whole blood) was obtained, and germline DNA was also extracted.

The chain uses TRBV5-6 and TRBJ1-6; no clear D. The sample consisted of peripheral blood. This sequence was found in a man aged 35 to 55 with primary liver carcinoma and hepatitis B virus infection. The CDR3 reads CASSLGINSPLHF. The DNA of the CDR3 is TGTGCCAGCAGCTTGGGGATTAATTCACCCCTCCACTTT.